These T cell receptor beta chains were read from a single sample in a study of cytomegalovirus exposure and HLA in healthy donors. Profiled with immunoSEQ multiplex PCR; TCRdb holds only in-frame clones, not every one. The data hold hundreds of thousands of clones, with just under 80% observed a single time. The sequencing sample was made of PBMCs. The receptors come from a boy aged 5 to 17 in good health and CMV-seronegative. CDR3s include the opening cysteine and the closing phenylalanine or tryptophan. D genes are given only for firm matches. Not every row has a clone size; where given, it reads once, few, many or a size class.

>TRBJ2-1|-|TRBD2|TRBV19
CASSIRLAAYNEQFF
TGTGCCAGTAGTATAAGACTAGCAGCCTACAATGAGCAGTTCTTC
>TRBJ1-5|-|-|TRBV7-8
CASSLGGSSQPQHF
TGTGCCAGCAGCTTGGGAGGTTCTAGTCAGCCCCAGCATTTT
>TRBJ1-1|-|-|TRBV6-5
CASSSRQIMNTEAFF
TGTGCCAGCAGCTCCCGACAGATCATGAACACTGAAGCTTTCTTT
>TRBJ1-2|-|-|TRBV2
CASSPEGSGILHGYTF
TGTGCCAGCAGTCCGGAGGGATCAGGGATACTCCATGGCTACACCTTC
>TRBJ1-1|-|-|TRBV11-2
CASSLDAGGNTEAFF
TGTGCCAGCAGCTTAGATGCGGGCGGGAACACTGAAGCTTTCTTT
>TRBJ2-7|many|TRBD1|TRBV5-6
CASGTGAESYEQYF
TGTGCCAGCGGTACAGGGGCAGAATCCTACGAGCAGTACTTC
>TRBJ1-2|-|-|TRBV2
CASSDGRLNYGYTF
TGTGCCAGCAGTGATGGCAGGCTCAACTATGGCTACACCTTC
>TRBJ1-4|few|-|TRBV10-3
CAISDQGTNEKLFF
TGTGCCATCAGTGATCAGGGAACTAATGAAAAACTGTTTTTT
>TRBJ2-5|-|-|TRBV9
CASSVAAVQETQYF
TGTGCCAGCAGCGTAGCTGCAGTCCAAGAGACCCAGTACTTC
>TRBJ2-7|once|-|TRBV12-5
CASGFRQGSEQYF
TGTGCTAGTGGTTTCCGTCAGGGTTCCGAGCAGTACTTC
>TRBJ2-1|-|TRBD1|TRBV5-1
CASSTRQGYNEQFF
TGCGCCAGTAGTACGAGACAGGGTTACAATGAGCAGTTCTTC
>TRBJ1-4|-|-|TRBV7-9
CASSPETGANEKLFF
TGTGCCAGCAGCCCAGAGACCGGGGCTAATGAAAAACTGTTTTTT
>TRBJ2-3|-|TRBD2|TRBV7-2
CASSLWAGGPSDTQYF
TGTGCCAGCAGCCTATGGGCGGGAGGGCCCTCAGATACGCAGTATTTT
>TRBJ1-1|-|-|TRBV11-2
CASSLSRNTEAFF
TGTGCCAGCAGCCTTTCGAGGAACACTGAAGCTTTCTTT
>TRBJ2-4|-|TRBD1|TRBV30
CAWDRGPTQNIQYF
TGTGCCTGGGACAGGGGCCCCACACAAAACATTCAGTACTTC
>TRBJ2-3|-|TRBD2|TRBV14
CASSLLGAGGTDTQYF
TGTGCCAGCAGCCTTCTGGGAGCGGGGGGCACAGATACGCAGTATTTT
>TRBJ1-6|-|-|TRBV10-3
CAITDLGDSPLHF
TGTGCCATCACTGACCTAGGGGATTCACCCCTCCACTTT
>TRBJ2-7|few|-|TRBV25-1
CASSEFGDTREQYF
TGTGCCAGCAGTGAATTTGGTGACACGCGCGAGCAGTACTTC
>TRBJ1-2|-|-|TRBV2
CASSLGTLYGYTF
TGTGCCAGCAGTCTCGGGACTCTCTATGGCTACACCTTC
>TRBJ1-2|-|TRBD1|TRBV11-3
CASSLDREGGYTF
TGTGCCAGCAGCCTAGACAGGGAGGGTGGCTACACCTTC
>TRBJ2-1|-|TRBD2|TRBV11-2
CASSLEGSGEEQFF
TGTGCCAGCAGCTTAGAGGGTAGCGGGGAAGAGCAGTTCTTC
>TRBJ2-5|-|-|TRBV28
CASRQKQETQYF
TGTGCCAGCAGACAGAAACAAGAGACCCAGTACTTC
>TRBJ1-1|-|-|TRBV7-2
CASSRTLGVPDTEAFF
TGTGCCAGCAGCCGTACTCTAGGGGTCCCAGACACTGAAGCTTTCTTT
>TRBJ1-5|-|-|TRBV27
CASRQGFASNQPQHF
TGTGCCAGCAGACAGGGATTTGCGAGCAATCAGCCCCAGCATTTT
>TRBJ1-3|-|-|TRBV7-3
CASSLRGGEDTIYF
TGTGCCAGCAGCTTACGGGGGGGCGAGGACACCATATATTTT
>TRBJ2-2|-|TRBD1|TRBV9
CASSFRTGEPGELFF
TGTGCCAGCAGCTTTAGGACAGGGGAGCCCGGGGAGCTGTTTTTT